This T cell receptor (beta chain) was captured by sequencing in a study of T cells in Graves' hyperthyroidism and ophthalmopathy. Authors of the study amplified TCR beta CDR3 regions from RNA transcripts. HTBI primers were used for first-round RT-PCR of the TCR CDR3. Via MiXCR, TCRdb re-called the multiplex PCR reads, giving one row per CDR3 protein. This sample yields some 760,000 distinct CDR3 sequences, of which 11% to 15% are seen a single time; approximately 10% belongs to the top ten. When ophthalmopathy did not progress within 18 months, Graves' hyperthyroidism was considered stable. Investigators excluded patients with uncontrolled infection, other autoimmune disease, pregnancy or lactation. Trimming cost V 3 bases and J 4 bases; bases outside gene matches: 6. This CDR3 comprises 15 residues. Germline V lookup: CDR1 ENHRY, CDR2 SYGVKD. This clonotype was recorded many times.

The origin of this receptor is a woman under 30 with Graves' hyperthyroidism. The rearrangement joins TRBV10-3 to TRBJ2-5; TRBD2 matches 9 bases. Input material: blood. CDR3 in amino acids: CAISDGGRVRETQYF. The CDR3 region has the DNA TGTGCCATCAGTGACGGCGGGAGGGTGAGAGAGACCCAGTACTTC.